This T cell receptor beta chain was sequenced during a study of CD8 T cells in ankylosing spondylitis. The CDR3 runs 12 residues. Germline CDR1 and CDR2: SGDLS and YYNGEE. Unmatched junction bases numbered 5, after V lost 3 bases and J lost 9 bases. TCRdb ran MiXCR on the 5' RACE reads and lists one entry per CDR3 protein. The sample holds more than 25,000 distinct CDR3 sequences; 5.3% are singletons and the top ten take about 1.7%. Note on this clonotype: Its antigen is undetermined.

Notes on the study in general: Clones linked with disease were CD8+ and fairly uncommon in the peripheral blood. Within ankylosing spondylitis blood, a TCR beta motif made up of roughly eight highly homologous variants appeared to be characteristic. Reportedly, disease-linked clones are significantly enriched in ankylosing spondylitis patients' matched synovial fluid.

Sequenced material: blood, either unsorted or a sorted T cell fraction (not recorded which). This chain uses TRBV9 with TRBJ2-5; 7 bases align to TRBD1. This TCR was sampled from a female donor with ankylosing spondylitis or in good health (not recorded which). The CDR3 here is CASSGGTGAQYF. The DNA for the CDR3 is TGTGCCAGCAGCGGCGGTACAGGGGCCCAGTACTTC.